This TCR beta chain was identified in a study of glioma-infiltrating T cells (dated by TCRdb to 2016 to 2017). Study-wide context: Low-grade gliomas were WHO grade II oligodendrogliomas or astrocytomas, and glioblastomas were WHO grade IV tumors sampled at initial rather than recurrent diagnosis. The study sequenced TCR alpha- and beta-chain repertoires from glioma tissue, from non-neoplastic brain tissue and from matched peripheral blood mononuclear cells. Glioma patients received dexamethasone for six or fewer days before surgery. The paired cohort was made up of three low-grade glioma patients, several primary glioblastoma patients and three non-glioma patients who contributed non-neoplastic brain tissue. For blood libraries, the target was roughly 4.5- to 10-fold sequencing coverage of approximately 1 million peripheral T cells. To measure how far tissue and blood T-cell populations diverged, each tissue-infiltrating repertoire was compared against the peripheral blood repertoire of the same patient. The paper as a whole reports these results and caveats: Patients with low tissue-blood divergence were marked by a signature set of shared blood CDR3 motifs, and that set was depleted in highly divergent patients. In non-neoplastic patients, VJ-independent divergence between tissue and blood fell below expectation, whereas in all gliomas, and especially in low-grade gliomas, the divergence rose above expectation. Very few CDR3 sequences were shared between tissue and blood, attributed to high CDR3 diversity and limited sampling. Group comparisons rested on small numbers: three non-neoplastic, three low-grade glioma and several glioblastoma patients.

Immediately after resection, surgical brain or tumor specimens were cryofrozen in liquid nitrogen, with peripheral blood cells collected concurrently. In the case of this clonotype: No cognate antigen has been identified for it. A single base separates this from a much larger clone, so it may be a read error.

According to the germline V gene, CDR1 reads MNHEY and CDR2 reads SVGAGI. The CDR3 has 12 amino acids, counting the end cysteine and phenylalanine. Only the CDR3 DNA stays, 36 bases, in frame from base 1. The iRepertoire nested amplicon-rescue multiplex PCR (arm-PCR) platform was used to amplify TCR alpha and beta CDR3 regions from RNA. The input for one-step reverse transcription and amplification was roughly 100-450 ng of either tissue mRNA or PBMC total RNA. Following bead purification, Illumina adapters were added by a secondary multiplex PCR, and the libraries were gel-purified between 200 and 400 bp. Internal 6-nucleotide barcodes were carried by the libraries and were used for demultiplexing. Sequencing of the libraries was done on an Illumina MiSeq using 2x220 or 2x250 nucleotide paired-end reads. The authors processed their data as follows. Paired reads were merged with FLASH 1.2.11 and aligned to the GRCh37 human genome with BWA-MEM before extracting TRA and TRB reads. For V and J assignment, an IMGT-derived reference of cassette sequences and CDR3 motifs that included pseudogenes was used. Reads were translated in three frames, and productive CDR3s were defined by a C…FGXG motif without stop codons. A clonotype was defined as a unique combination of a V-J cassette pair and a CDR3 amino acid sequence. Reads were filtered by Hamming distance, with the threshold set by the sequence error rate of each sample in mapped regions. Using fastp trimming at Q25 and MiXCR clonotype assembly, TCRdb reanalyzed the public sequencing data and kept in-frame beta chains. Here each entry gathers all rows of one CDR3 protein and keeps the most common genes and DNA. It is TCRdb's table, rather than the study itself, that gives the V and J calls and clone size. In this sample the table shows fewer than 500,000 distinct CDR3 sequences, about two fifths of which occur a single time. The ten largest clones take up about 11% of the sample.

Recombination linked TRBV6-5 to TRBJ2-2; the D gene is perhaps TRBD2, on 5 matching bases. Sequencing was done on a sample of glioma tissue, nonneoplastic brain tissue, or PBMCs (not recorded which). The sequence came from a human donor with low-grade glioma or glioblastoma, undergoing nonglioma brain surgery, or in good health (not recorded which). The CDR3 protein: CASGLNTGDLFF. In nucleotide form, the sequence is TGTGCCAGCGGCCTGAACACCGGGGATCTGTTTTTT.